This TCR beta chain was recovered during a study of post-analysis software for immune sequencing data. This clonotype was seen more than once but under ten times. The target antigen is unknown. There are 16 residues in the CDR3. J gave up 7 bases and V 0 bases, and 7 bases lay outside the gene matches. Germline assignment: CDR1 SGHTA and CDR2 FQGNSA. Points from the study as a whole: Roughly 5 TRBV segments were significantly more frequent in patients than in controls. TRBV5-6, TRBV5-1 and TRBV20-1 were among these segments.

Incorporated into the TCR beta cDNA libraries were unique molecular identifiers, which served to reduce PCR and sequencing biases. Input of 1 to 10 million T cells yielded around 460,000 cDNA molecules. MiXCR was run by TCRdb on the PCR reads, yielding one entry per CDR3 protein. The data contain hundreds of thousands of distinct CDR3 sequences, about 27% of them singletons. Sequenced: blood. V gene TRBV7-2 combines with J gene TRBJ1-5; TRBD1 agrees at 9 bases. This sequence was found in a girl aged 10 to 17 with multiple sclerosis. In nucleotides, the CDR3 is TGTGCCAGCAGCTTAGCTACAGGGGGCGGAGAGCAGCCCCAGCATTTT. Its translation: CASSLATGGGEQPQHF.